Below, one TCR beta chain is given with its context. Its antigen remains unknown. The data originate from a study of T cell responses to AZD1222 COVID-19 vaccine. General study points: After two AZD1222 doses, spike-specific TCR breadth and depth rose versus day 0. Epitopes outside B.1.351 and B.1.1.7 mutated regions reportedly drew nearly half of spike TCRs.

Produced via immunoSEQ multiplex PCR; TCRdb's table is partial and in-frame only. The sample lists tens of thousands of clones; 70% to 90% were seen once. The receptor was derived from an adult in good health. The sequences come from peripheral blood, collected on day 0 of AZD1222 vaccination.

CDR3 nucleotides: TGTGCCAGCAGTTTATCGGGACAGGGCGACAATGAGCAGTTCTTC. Translating gives CASSLSGQGDNEQFF. The V call is TRBV28, the J call TRBJ2-1; 9 bases fit TRBD1. The CDR3 covers 15 residues. The V gene's germline CDR1 is MDHEN and CDR2 SYDVKM. Unmatched junction bases numbered 3, after V lost 1 base and J lost 5 bases.